This T cell receptor beta chain was captured by sequencing in a study of identical twins. TCRdb reprocessed the 5' RACE reads via MiXCR and lists one record per CDR3 protein. Among about 700,000 distinct CDR3 sequences listed, 5.5% to 7.5% were seen once. The CDR3 contains 16 residues. Germline-derived CDR1 and CDR2 are SGHTA and FQGNSA. V was shortened by 5 bases and J by 0 bases, with 14 bases between the two germline ends. The table lists this clonotype with many counts. Antigen unknown. Study-wide points: In cord blood, abundant beta clonotypes had fewer insertions; memory showed no trend.

Specimen: naive T cells sorted from blood. This sequence originates from a young man in good health. The chain combines TRBV7-2 with TRBJ2-4, with a tentative D call TRBD1 (6 bases). CDR3 sequence (DNA): TGTGCCAGCAGCGACCTGACAGGTCTAGCCAAAAACATTCAGTACTTC. Its translation: CASSDLTGLAKNIQYF. The complete variable domain, with remaining parts taken from reference TRBV7-2 and TRBJ2-4, reads GAGVSQSPSNKVTEKGKDVELRCDPISGHTALYWYRQSLGQGLEFLIYFQGNSAPDKSGLPSDRFSAERTGGSVSTLTIQRTQQEDSAVYLCASSDLTGLAKNIQYFGAGTRLSVL.